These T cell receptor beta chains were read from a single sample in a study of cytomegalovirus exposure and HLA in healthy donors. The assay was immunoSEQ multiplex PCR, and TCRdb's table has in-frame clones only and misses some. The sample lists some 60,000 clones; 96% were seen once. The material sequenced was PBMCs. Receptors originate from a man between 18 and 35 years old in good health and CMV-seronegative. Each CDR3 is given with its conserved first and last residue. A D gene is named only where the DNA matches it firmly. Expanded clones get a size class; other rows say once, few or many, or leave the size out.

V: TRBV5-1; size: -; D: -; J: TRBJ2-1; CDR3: CASSLATGGITRNEQFF; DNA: TGCGCCAGCAGCTTGGCCACAGGCGGGATCACAAGGAATGAGCAGTTCTTC
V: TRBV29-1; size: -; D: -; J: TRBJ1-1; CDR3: CSVGEGLNTEAFF; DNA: TGCAGCGTTGGTGAGGGATTGAACACTGAAGCTTTCTTT
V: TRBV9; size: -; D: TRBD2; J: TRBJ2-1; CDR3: CASSVAGGLGYNEQFF; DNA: TGTGCCAGCAGCGTAGCGGGGGGGCTAGGGTACAATGAGCAGTTCTTC
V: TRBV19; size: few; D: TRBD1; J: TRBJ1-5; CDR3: CASSKATGVSNQPQHF; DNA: TGTGCCAGTAGTAAAGCGACAGGGGTGAGCAATCAGCCCCAGCATTTT
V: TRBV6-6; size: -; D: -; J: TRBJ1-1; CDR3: CASSYGGTDTEAFF; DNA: TGTGCCAGCAGTTACGGGGGCACGGACACTGAAGCTTTCTTT
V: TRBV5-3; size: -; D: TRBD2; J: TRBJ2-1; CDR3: CARSSKHITGLAGAANEQFF; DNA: TGTGCCAGAAGCTCCAAACATATCACGGGACTAGCGGGAGCGGCTAATGAGCAGTTCTTC
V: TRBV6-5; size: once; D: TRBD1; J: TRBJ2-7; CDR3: CASSYVSGGSYEQYF; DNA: TGTGCCAGCAGTTACGTATCAGGGGGCTCCTACGAGCAGTACTTC
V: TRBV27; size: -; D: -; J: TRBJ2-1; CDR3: CASSSRSSYNEQFF; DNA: TGTGCCAGCAGTTCCCGGAGTTCCTACAATGAGCAGTTCTTC
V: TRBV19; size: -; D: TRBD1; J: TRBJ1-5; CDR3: CASRTRDRGFGAQHF; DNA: TGTGCCAGTAGAACGCGGGACAGGGGGTTCGGGGCCCAGCATTTT
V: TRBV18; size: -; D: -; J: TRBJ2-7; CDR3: CAGSGGPTYEQYF; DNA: TGTGCCGGCTCAGGCGGGCCCACCTACGAGCAGTACTTC
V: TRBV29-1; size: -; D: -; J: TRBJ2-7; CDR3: CSVDARSSYEQYF; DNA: TGCAGCGTTGACGCCAGATCCTCCTACGAGCAGTACTTC
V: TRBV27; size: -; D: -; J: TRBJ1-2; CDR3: CASSSHRNGYTF; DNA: TGTGCCAGCAGTTCCCACAGGAATGGCTACACCTTC
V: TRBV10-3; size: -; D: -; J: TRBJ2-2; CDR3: CAISERNREGTGELFF; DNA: TGTGCCATCAGTGAGAGGAACAGGGAAGGCACCGGGGAGCTGTTTTTT
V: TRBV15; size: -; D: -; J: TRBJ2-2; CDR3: CATQTSTGELFF; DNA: TGTGCCACCCAAACTAGCACCGGGGAGCTGTTTTTT
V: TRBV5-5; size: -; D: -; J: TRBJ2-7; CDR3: CASSPTPTNQGYEQYF; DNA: TGTGCCAGCAGCCCCACCCCTACAAATCAGGGCTACGAGCAGTACTTC
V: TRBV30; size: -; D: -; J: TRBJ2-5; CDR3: CAWIPQGQETQYF; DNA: TGTGCCTGGATCCCCCAGGGGCAAGAGACCCAGTACTTC
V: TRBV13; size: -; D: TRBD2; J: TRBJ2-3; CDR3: CASSSKTGLAGDTQYF; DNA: TGTGCCAGCAGCTCAAAAACGGGACTAGCGGGAGATACGCAGTATTTT
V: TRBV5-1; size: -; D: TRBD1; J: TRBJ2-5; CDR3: CASRTGASQETQYF; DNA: TGCGCCAGCAGGACAGGGGCCTCCCAAGAGACCCAGTACTTC
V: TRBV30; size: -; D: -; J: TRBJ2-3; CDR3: CAWTVAASTDTQYF; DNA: TGTGCCTGGACGGTAGCGGCTAGCACAGATACGCAGTATTTT
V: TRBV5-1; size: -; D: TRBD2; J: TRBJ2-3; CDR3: CASSTPIAGGVGDTQYF; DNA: TGCGCCAGCAGCACACCTATAGCGGGAGGGGTTGGAGATACGCAGTATTTT
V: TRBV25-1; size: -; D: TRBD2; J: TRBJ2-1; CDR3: CASSERLTSGHNEQFF; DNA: TGTGCCAGCAGTGAACGCCTGACTAGCGGGCACAATGAGCAGTTCTTC
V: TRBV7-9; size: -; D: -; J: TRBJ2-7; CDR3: CASGESYEQYF; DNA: TGTGCCAGCGGAGAATCCTACGAGCAGTACTTC
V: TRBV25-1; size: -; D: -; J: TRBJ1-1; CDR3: CASSRLGNTEAFF; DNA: TGTGCCAGCAGTCGTCTCGGGAACACTGAAGCTTTCTTT
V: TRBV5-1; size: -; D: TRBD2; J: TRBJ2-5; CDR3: CASRRGSREETQYF; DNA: TGCGCCAGCAGGCGCGGGAGTAGGGAAGAGACCCAGTACTTC
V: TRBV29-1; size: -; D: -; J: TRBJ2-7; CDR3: CSVVAGAHYEQYF; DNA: TGCAGCGTTGTAGCAGGGGCTCACTACGAGCAGTACTTC
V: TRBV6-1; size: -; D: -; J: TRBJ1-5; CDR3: CASSEAEGSSNQPQHF; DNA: TGTGCCAGCAGTGAAGCCGAAGGGAGTTCCAATCAGCCCCAGCATTTT
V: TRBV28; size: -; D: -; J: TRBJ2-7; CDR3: CASSLAHYADYEQYF; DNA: TGTGCCAGCAGTCTGGCTCACTACGCCGACTACGAGCAGTACTTC
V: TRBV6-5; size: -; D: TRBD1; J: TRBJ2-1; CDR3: CASSVTGTWNEQFF; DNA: TGTGCCAGCAGTGTGACAGGGACGTGGAATGAGCAGTTCTTC